This T cell receptor beta chain was sequenced for a study of blood T cell repertoires in COVID-19. Study-level background: Acute-phase and convalescent COVID-19 samples originated in the United States, Italy and Spain. T cells, B-cell-depleted T cells, or PBMCs supplied cDNA or gDNA.

Under the authors' procedure: Quantification of nucleated cells was approximated via reference gene primer amplification. The protocol was immunoSEQ multiplex PCR, while the TCRdb copy is restricted to in-frame clones and leaves out a portion. Clone size and V and J calls were adopted from that table, with D and trimming inferred from the DNA. Counted here are around 200,000 clones, approximately 86% occurring once; the ten biggest clones make up about 7%. Trimming removed 5 bases from V and 0 bases from J; junction bases left unmatched: 11. The CDR3 sequence is 20 residues long. Germline assignment: CDR1 SGHDN and CDR2 FVKESK.

This clonotype was obtained from a woman over 75 in a cohort sampled during active or convalescent COVID-19. This chain joins TRBV14 and TRBJ2-6, with 12 bases lining up with TRBD1. Sample: peripheral blood. CDR3 residues: CASSMGQGAYKSSGANVLTF. The CDR3 nucleotides are TGTGCCAGCAGCATGGGACAGGGGGCTTACAAGAGCTCTGGGGCCAACGTCCTGACTTTC.